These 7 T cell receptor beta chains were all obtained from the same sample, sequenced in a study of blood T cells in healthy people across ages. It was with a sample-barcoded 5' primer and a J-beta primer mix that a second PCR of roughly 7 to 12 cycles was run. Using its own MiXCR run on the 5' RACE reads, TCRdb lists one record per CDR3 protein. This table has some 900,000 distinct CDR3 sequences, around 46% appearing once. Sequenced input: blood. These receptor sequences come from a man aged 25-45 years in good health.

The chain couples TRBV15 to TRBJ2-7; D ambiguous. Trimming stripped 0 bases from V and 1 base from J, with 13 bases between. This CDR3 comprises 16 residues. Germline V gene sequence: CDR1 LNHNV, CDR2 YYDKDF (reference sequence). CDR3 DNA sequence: TGTGCCACCAGCAGAGATTATATCGGCTCATCCTACGAGCAGTACTTC. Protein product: CATSRDYIGSSYEQYF.

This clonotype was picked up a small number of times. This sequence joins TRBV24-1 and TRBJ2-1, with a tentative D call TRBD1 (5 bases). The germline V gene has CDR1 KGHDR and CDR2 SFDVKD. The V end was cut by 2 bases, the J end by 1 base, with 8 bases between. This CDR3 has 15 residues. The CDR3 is CATSDSGFSYNEQFF. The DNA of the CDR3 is TGTGCCACCAGTGATTCAGGGTTTTCCTACAATGAGCAGTTCTTC.

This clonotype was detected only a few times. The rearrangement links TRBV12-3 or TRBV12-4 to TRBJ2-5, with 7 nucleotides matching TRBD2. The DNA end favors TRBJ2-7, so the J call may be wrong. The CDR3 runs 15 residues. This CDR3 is CASGHGGESYSEQYF. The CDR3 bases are TGTGCCAGCGGTCATGGGGGGGAATCTTACAGCGAGCAGTACTTC.

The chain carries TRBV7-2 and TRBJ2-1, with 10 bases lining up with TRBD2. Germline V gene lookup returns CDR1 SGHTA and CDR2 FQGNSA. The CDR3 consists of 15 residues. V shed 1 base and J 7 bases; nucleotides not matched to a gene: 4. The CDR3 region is CASSLGSSGGNEQFF. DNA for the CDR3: TGTGCCAGCAGCTTAGGCAGTAGCGGGGGGAATGAGCAGTTCTTC. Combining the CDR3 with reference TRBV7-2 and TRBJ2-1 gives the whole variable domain GAGVSQSPSNKVTEKGKDVELRCDPISGHTALYWYRQSLGQGLEFLIYFQGNSAPDKSGLPSDRFSAERTGGSVSTLTIQRTQQEDSAVYLCASSLGSSGGNEQFFGPGTRLTVL.

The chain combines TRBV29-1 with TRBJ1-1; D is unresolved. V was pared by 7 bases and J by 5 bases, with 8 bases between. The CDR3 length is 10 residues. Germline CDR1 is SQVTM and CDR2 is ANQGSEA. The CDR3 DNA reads TGCAGCGGGACGGGAACTGAAGCTTTCTTT. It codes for CSGTGTEAFF.

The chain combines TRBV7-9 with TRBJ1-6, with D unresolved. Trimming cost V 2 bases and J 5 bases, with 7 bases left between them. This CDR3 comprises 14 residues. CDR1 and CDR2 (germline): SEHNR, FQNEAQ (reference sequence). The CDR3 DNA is TGTGCCAGCAGCTTACCAACAGATAATTCACCCCTCCACTTT. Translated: CASSLPTDNSPLHF.

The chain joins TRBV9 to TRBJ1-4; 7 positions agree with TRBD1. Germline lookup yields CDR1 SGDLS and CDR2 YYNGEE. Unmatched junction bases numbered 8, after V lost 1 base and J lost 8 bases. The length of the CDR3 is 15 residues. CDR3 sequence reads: CASSVHGTEEEKLFF. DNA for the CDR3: TGTGCCAGCAGCGTACATGGGACAGAGGAGGAAAAACTGTTTTTT. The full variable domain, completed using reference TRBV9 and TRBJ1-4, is DSGVTQTPKHLITATGQRVTLRCSPRSGDLSVYWYQQSLDQGLQFLIQYYNGEERAKGNILERFSAQQFPDLHSELNLSSLELGDSALYFCASSVHGTEEEKLFFGSGTQLSVL.